This T cell receptor (beta chain) appears in the sequencing data of a study of blood T cell repertoires in COVID-19. Study details: The samples span acute and convalescent COVID-19 from the United States, Italy and Spain. Sources were T cells, B-cell-depleted T cells, or PBMCs; the material itself was cDNA or gDNA.

Recruits, aged roughly 18 to 89 years, lived in roughly 22 US areas. Looked up from germline, CDR1 is SGHTA and CDR2 is FQGNSA. The CDR3 is made up of 16 amino acids. Trimming at V came to 0 bases and at J to 3 bases, leaving 5 bases not matched to a gene. Methods used by the authors: Amplification of reference gene primers provided the estimated nucleated cell counts. The protocol was immunoSEQ multiplex PCR, while the TCRdb copy is restricted to in-frame clones and leaves out a portion. Clone size and V and J calls were adopted from that table, with D and trimming inferred from the DNA. The sample contains more than 110,000 clones, 86% of which appear only once.

The sample taken for sequencing was PBMCs or T cells enriched from blood (not recorded which). The receptor was derived from a man aged 50 to 59 who had recovered from COVID-19. The chain employs TRBV7-2 and TRBJ2-7; 10 bases agree with TRBD2. In DNA, the CDR3 is TGTGCCAGCAGCTTAGCGGCTAGCGGGAGAATCTACGAGCAGTACTTC. Its protein product is CASSLAASGRIYEQYF.